The 3 T cell receptor beta chains reported below all come from one sample, sequenced in a study of spatial heterogeneity in lung cancer. No antigens are known for them. A single record per CDR3 protein comes from TCRdb applying MiXCR to the 5' RACE reads. The table records over 2,000 distinct CDR3 sequences, approximately 19% of them present only once. Notes on the study in general: Higher tumor mutation counts went along with higher counts of expanded intratumoral alpha and beta TCRs.

Sample time point: sample taken at primary tumor resection. Sequences were derived from lung tumor tissue, sampled at surgery. The receptor set was obtained from a male donor with early-stage non-small cell lung cancer.

This clonotype is large. This chain links TRBV7-3 with TRBJ2-1, with D possibly matching TRBD2 (6 bases). The CDR3 runs to 17 residues. Germline loops: CDR1 SGHTA, CDR2 FQGTGA. V lost 2 bases and J 8 bases, leaving 22 bases between the germline ends. CDR3 coding DNA: TGTGCCAGCAGCTTACACCCCAGGCCCGGAGGGGTTCATGAGCAGTTCTTC. It translates to CASSLHPRPGGVHEQFF.

This clonotype was seen many times. The chain's CDR3 is CSAEPGLAGVTSYNEQFF. The CDR3 DNA sequence: TGCAGTGCCGAACCGGGACTAGCGGGAGTTACCTCCTACAATGAGCAGTTCTTC. This chain joins TRBV20-1 and TRBJ2-1; TRBD2 agrees at 14 bases. V lost 6 bases to trimming and J lost 0 bases; unmatched junction nucleotides: 10. CDR3 length: 18 amino acids. Germline values: CDR1 DFQATT, CDR2 SNEGSKA (reference sequence).

By share, this clonotype ranks as medium-sized (0.01 to 0.1%). The chain recombines TRBV28 with TRBJ2-7; D may correspond to TRBD1 or TRBD2 (5 bases each). In germline, CDR1 is MDHEN, CDR2 SYDVKM. The V end was cut by 1 base, the J end by 5 bases, with 21 bases between. The CDR3 length is 17 residues. In DNA form, the CDR3 reads TGTGCCAGCAGTTTATCCCAAGACAGCGTTTCGGGGAACGAGCAGTACTTC. Translating it yields CASSLSQDSVSGNEQYF. The whole variable domain, filled in from reference TRBV28 and TRBJ2-7, reads DVKVTQSSRYLVKRTGEKVFLECVQDMDHENMFWYRQDPGLGLRLIYFSYDVKMKEKGDIPEGYSVSREKKERFSLILESASTNQTSMYLCASSLSQDSVSGNEQYFGPGTRLTVT.